A selection of T cell receptor beta chains follows, all from one sample in a study of blood T cells in healthy people across ages. TCRdb processed the 5' RACE reads anew with MiXCR; each CDR3 protein has one entry. The data contain roughly 930,000 distinct CDR3 sequences, around 46% of them seen just once; the ten biggest clones take up roughly 13%. Sequencing used blood. These receptors originate from a man under 40 in good health. The CDR3 runs from the conserved cysteine through the conserved F or W. Fields, in order: V gene, J gene, D gene, CDR3 protein. D genes are given only for firm matches.

v_call: TRBV4-1; j_call: TRBJ2-3; d_call: TRBD1; cdr3_aa: CASSQTGLNADTQYF
v_call: TRBV21-1; j_call: TRBJ1-5; d_call: NA; cdr3_aa: CASSSDGAGSNQPQHF
v_call: TRBV3-1; j_call: TRBJ2-5; d_call: NA; cdr3_aa: CASSQESGSVYNEQYF
v_call: TRBV9; j_call: TRBJ2-3; d_call: TRBD1; cdr3_aa: CASSVETGGWTDTQYF
v_call: TRBV6-2/TRBV6-3; j_call: TRBJ2-6; d_call: NA; cdr3_aa: CASSYPTGKGSGANVLTF
v_call: TRBV27; j_call: TRBJ1-5; d_call: NA; cdr3_aa: CASGPRVNSNQPQHF
v_call: TRBV29-1; j_call: TRBJ1-1; d_call: TRBD1; cdr3_aa: CSVLRDSSLEAFF
v_call: TRBV7-2; j_call: TRBJ2-5; d_call: TRBD2; cdr3_aa: CASSQFSGSGETQYF
v_call: TRBV7-2; j_call: TRBJ2-3; d_call: NA; cdr3_aa: CASSPTSGAQYF
v_call: TRBV4-1; j_call: TRBJ2-7; d_call: NA; cdr3_aa: CASSQVAKLSYEQYF
v_call: TRBV9; j_call: TRBJ2-1; d_call: TRBD2; cdr3_aa: CASSVASSGGLVRDEQFF
v_call: TRBV27; j_call: TRBJ2-7; d_call: TRBD1; cdr3_aa: CASRPNSGTGTSEQYF
v_call: TRBV12-3/TRBV12-4; j_call: NA; d_call: TRBD1; cdr3_aa: CASSVGTEYEQYF
v_call: TRBV4-3; j_call: TRBJ1-2; d_call: NA; cdr3_aa: CTSSQGDGNYGYTF
v_call: TRBV6-5; j_call: TRBJ2-5; d_call: NA; cdr3_aa: CASSPRRSMETQYF
v_call: TRBV10-3; j_call: TRBJ2-3; d_call: TRBD2; cdr3_aa: CAISESRSSGVSTDTQYF
v_call: TRBV7-2; j_call: TRBJ2-4; d_call: TRBD2; cdr3_aa: CASSLTTSGGAKNIQYF
v_call: TRBV2; j_call: TRBJ1-6; d_call: NA; cdr3_aa: CASRARPPGHQHSPLHF
v_call: TRBV12-3/TRBV12-4; j_call: TRBJ1-1; d_call: NA; cdr3_aa: CASRLLGVLNTEAFF
v_call: TRBV4-2; j_call: TRBJ2-5; d_call: TRBD1; cdr3_aa: CASSQDSRGNGETQYF
v_call: TRBV9; j_call: TRBJ2-5; d_call: NA; cdr3_aa: CASSVGGAIQTQYF
v_call: TRBV5-1; j_call: TRBJ2-3; d_call: NA; cdr3_aa: CASSSPGPPSTDTQYF
v_call: TRBV2; j_call: TRBJ1-2; d_call: NA; cdr3_aa: CASSEEGGNYGYTF
v_call: TRBV6-1; j_call: TRBJ2-3; d_call: TRBD2; cdr3_aa: CASSEATSGGGSSDTQYF
v_call: TRBV6-1; j_call: TRBJ1-5; d_call: NA; cdr3_aa: CASREQDRMNQPQHF
v_call: TRBV28; j_call: TRBJ2-3; d_call: NA; cdr3_aa: CASRGGGGFTDTQYF
v_call: TRBV24-1; j_call: TRBJ2-7; d_call: NA; cdr3_aa: CATSSGFNSYEQYF
v_call: TRBV6-5; j_call: NA; d_call: TRBD1; cdr3_aa: CASSYKDRGPYEQYF
v_call: TRBV28; j_call: TRBJ1-2; d_call: NA; cdr3_aa: CASSLIRFYGYTF
v_call: TRBV11-1; j_call: TRBJ2-5; d_call: TRBD1; cdr3_aa: CASSPRDRGPNEQYF
v_call: TRBV15; j_call: TRBJ1-2; d_call: TRBD1; cdr3_aa: CATSREPPGQRIGYGYTF
v_call: TRBV2; j_call: TRBJ1-2; d_call: NA; cdr3_aa: CASREGGYGYTF
v_call: TRBV5-1; j_call: TRBJ2-5; d_call: TRBD2; cdr3_aa: CASSLDTTSGSQTQYF
v_call: TRBV27; j_call: TRBJ1-5; d_call: TRBD1; cdr3_aa: CASSTQTGGLSNQPQHF
v_call: TRBV2; j_call: TRBJ1-2; d_call: TRBD1; cdr3_aa: CASSDRGQIYGYTF
v_call: TRBV6-6; j_call: TRBJ2-1; d_call: NA; cdr3_aa: CASSRGPNEQFF
v_call: TRBV5-1; j_call: TRBJ2-7; d_call: NA; cdr3_aa: CASSGITGTDEQYF
v_call: TRBV28; j_call: TRBJ2-5; d_call: NA; cdr3_aa: CASSSWTRQETQYF
v_call: TRBV7-2; j_call: TRBJ1-2; d_call: NA; cdr3_aa: CASSRPGLMGYTF
v_call: TRBV28; j_call: TRBJ2-1; d_call: NA; cdr3_aa: CASSHRDTGYNEQFF
v_call: TRBV4-1; j_call: TRBJ1-4; d_call: TRBD1; cdr3_aa: CASSRDSQPTNEKLFF
v_call: TRBV27; j_call: TRBJ2-1; d_call: TRBD2; cdr3_aa: CASSSLLAGGLGNEQFF